This T cell receptor (beta chain) was sequenced in a study of OX40 agonist ivuxolimab in advanced cancers. Background on the whole study: Ivuxolimab was an agonistic, fully human IgG2 monoclonal antibody directed against OX40 (CD134), a costimulatory receptor. Prior anti-PD-1, anti-PD-L1 or anti-CTLA-4 therapy was permitted, and checkpoint inhibitors had been received by roughly 40% of dose-escalation patients. Intravenous ivuxolimab was administered to patients every 2 weeks at six dose levels: 0.01, 0.1, 0.3, 1.5, 3 and 10 mg/kg. Of the roughly 52 dose-escalation patients, hepatocellular carcinoma was present in around 20, melanoma in some 15, renal cell carcinoma in 9 and head and neck cancer in 9. The paper covers the monotherapy dose-escalation part of the phase I ivuxolimab trial, which included N of about 50 patients. Peripheral TCRbeta sequencing aimed to test whether ivuxolimab altered TCR sequence diversity and caused clonal T-cell expansion. In the dose-escalation cohort, more than 80% of patients were male, and the mean age was 60 years with a range of roughly 20 to 85. Three dose-escalation patients achieved partial responses, one with hepatocellular carcinoma and two with cutaneous melanoma. The paper's findings and limits, for the study overall: After ivuxolimab, expanded clones were on average more numerous among CD8+ T cells than among CD4+ T cells. Clonal expansion of both CD4+ and CD8+ blood T cells was observed from baseline to week 6 at doses 0.1 to 3.0 mg/kg. Which antigens the clonally expanded peripheral T cells were specific for was not determined. In the 0.1-3.0 mg/kg groups, partial responders were among the patients with the lowest normalized peripheral clonal expansion, particularly in CD8+ T cells. Low levels of normalized T-cell clonal expansion were also seen in some patients who did not respond.

Counted from cysteine to phenylalanine, this CDR3 has 11 amino acids. Of all the DNA, just the CDR3 is kept, 33 bases in frame from base 1. Here V drops 7 bases and J drops 10 bases, and the junction holds 9 bases not matched to any gene. The germline V gene (reference sequence) gives CDR1 as DFQATT and CDR2 as SNEGSKA. A note on this clone: Its antigen has not been determined. Base quality data are lacking; no much larger clone is found one base away.

Genomic DNA was extracted from sorted cells for sequencing of the TCRbeta CDR3 region. TCRbeta CDR3 regions were sequenced using the immunoSEQ Assay. Entries here come from immuneACCESS through TCRdb and include only in-frame sequences with V and J called. Some clones fail to appear in such tables; in the studies checked, an unresolved V gene covers under half of the shortfall, and the cause of the remainder is unknown. The sample includes about 77,000 clones, with 86% observed a single time. Of the sample, 0.65% to 0.9% is held by the ten largest clones. Patients with a history of autoimmune disease or receiving systemic immunosuppression were excluded from the trial. Peripheral blood for TCR sequencing was collected from all dose cohorts at baseline, on cycle 4 day 1, and on cycle 7 day 1. The samples were drawn from a first-in-human, open-label, multicenter phase I dose-escalation trial of ivuxolimab. The trial enrolled adults with locally advanced or metastatic head and neck squamous cell, hepatocellular, melanoma or renal cell carcinoma. Before TCR sequencing, CD4+ T cells and CD8+ T cells from peripheral blood were sorted into separate populations.

In this chain, TRBV20-1 is recombined with TRBJ1-1; a stretch of 7 junction bases matches TRBD1. The material sequenced was CD4+ or CD8+ T cells sorted from blood, taken in a trial of the OX40 agonist ivuxolimab. This receptor was identified in an adult with an advanced solid tumor such as melanoma, head and neck, liver or kidney cancer. The CDR3 in this case is CSERDRAGAFF. Here is the DNA: TGCAGTGAGAGAGACAGGGCGGGAGCTTTCTTT.